This TCR beta chain derives from a study of blood T cells in healthy people across ages. Study at large: The template switching approach captured approximately one barcoded beta molecule for every two T cells. Study observations and caveats: Age brought a roughly linear fall in TCR beta diversity measured per million T cells. A strong correlation was seen between TCR beta diversity and naive T cell percentage.

Using a J-beta primer mix together with a sample-barcoded 5' primer, a second PCR was run for 7 to 11 cycles. Each CDR3 protein gets one entry after TCRdb re-called the 5' RACE reads with MiXCR. Here the sample spans about 640,000 distinct CDR3 sequences, approximately 40% being singletons. In regard to this clonotype: Antigen specificity is unknown.

Germline V CDR1 and CDR2: MDHEN, SYDVKM. The V and J ends lost 5 bases and 3 bases respectively, with 15 bases between them. The CDR3 sequence is 15 residues long. The receptor comes from a man older than 75 in good health. This chain uses TRBV28 with TRBJ2-3, with D unresolved. Sequenced sample: blood. CDR3 sequence (DNA): TGTGCCAGCAGTCCCCACACGGCCCTGACAGATACGCAGTATTTT. As protein: CASSPHTALTDTQYF.